This T cell receptor (beta chain) was obtained from a study of blood T cell repertoires in COVID-19. As for the study in general: Sources were T cells, B-cell-depleted T cells, or PBMCs; the material itself was cDNA or gDNA.

Enrollment of patients from Seattle took place during active infection, with longitudinal follow-up. For this clone: Compared with germline, one end of the junction differs, possibly owing to a read error.

TCRdb keeps only in-frame clones here, not all; method: immunoSEQ multiplex PCR. The table shows under 150,000 clones, with roughly 85% occurring only once. Germline-derived CDR1 and CDR2 are SSHAT and FNYEAQ (reference sequence). The CDR3 is 16 residues long. Input material: peripheral blood. The TCR sequence derives from a woman aged 55-70 years with COVID-19, enrolled during active disease. The chain uses TRBV7-7 and TRBJ2-3, with 12 bases that match TRBD2. CDR3 residues: CASSSQLAGGPNTQYF. The CDR3 DNA reads as TGTGCTAGCAGCTCACAACTAGCGGGGGGTCCCAATACGCAGTATTTT.